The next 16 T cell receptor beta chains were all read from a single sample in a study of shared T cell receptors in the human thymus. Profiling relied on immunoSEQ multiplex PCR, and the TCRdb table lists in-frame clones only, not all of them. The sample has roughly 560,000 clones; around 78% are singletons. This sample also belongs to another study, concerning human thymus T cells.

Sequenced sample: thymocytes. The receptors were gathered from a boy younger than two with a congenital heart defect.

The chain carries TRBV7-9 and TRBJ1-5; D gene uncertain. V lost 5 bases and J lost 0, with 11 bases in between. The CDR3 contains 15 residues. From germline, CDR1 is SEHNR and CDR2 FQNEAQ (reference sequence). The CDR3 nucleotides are TGTGCCAGCAGCGACGGAGAAAATAGCAATCAGCCCCAGCATTTT. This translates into CASSDGENSNQPQHF.

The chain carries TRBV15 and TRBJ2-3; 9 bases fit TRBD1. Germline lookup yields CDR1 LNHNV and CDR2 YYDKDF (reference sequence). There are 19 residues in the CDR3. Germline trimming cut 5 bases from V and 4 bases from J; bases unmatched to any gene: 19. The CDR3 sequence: CATSARVNGTGPSADTQYF. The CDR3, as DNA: TGTGCCACCAGCGCGCGCGTAAACGGGACAGGGCCTTCCGCAGATACGCAGTATTTT.

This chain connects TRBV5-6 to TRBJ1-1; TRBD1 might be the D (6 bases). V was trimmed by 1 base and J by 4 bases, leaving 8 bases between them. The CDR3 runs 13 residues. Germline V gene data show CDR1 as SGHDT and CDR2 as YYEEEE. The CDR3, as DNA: TGTGCCAGCAGCTTGACAGGGAGCACTGAAGCTTTCTTT. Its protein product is CASSLTGSTEAFF.

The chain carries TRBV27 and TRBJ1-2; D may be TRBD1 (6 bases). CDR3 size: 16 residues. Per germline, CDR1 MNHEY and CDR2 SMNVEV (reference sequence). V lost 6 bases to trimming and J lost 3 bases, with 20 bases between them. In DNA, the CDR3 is TGTGCCAGCAGCCCAATTACAGGGTTTGGGTACTATGGCTACACCTTC. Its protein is CASSPITGFGYYGYTF.

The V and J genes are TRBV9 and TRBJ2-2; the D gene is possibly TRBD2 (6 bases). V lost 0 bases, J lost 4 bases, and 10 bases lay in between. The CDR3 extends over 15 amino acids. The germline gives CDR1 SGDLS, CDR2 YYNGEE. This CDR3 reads CASSVETRGTGELFF. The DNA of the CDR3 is TGTGCCAGCAGCGTAGAGACTAGGGGCACCGGGGAGCTGTTTTTT.

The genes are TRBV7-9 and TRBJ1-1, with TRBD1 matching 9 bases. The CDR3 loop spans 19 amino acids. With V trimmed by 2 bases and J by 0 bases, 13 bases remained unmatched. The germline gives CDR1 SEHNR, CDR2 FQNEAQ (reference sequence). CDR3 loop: CASSLTSRDRVYMNTEAFF. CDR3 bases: TGTGCCAGCAGCTTAACTTCCCGGGACAGGGTATACATGAACACTGAAGCTTTCTTT.

The CDR3 loop is CAIRPRLGESYEQYF. The CDR3 coding sequence is TGTGCCATCAGGCCAAGGTTAGGGGAATCCTACGAGCAGTACTTC. The chain is built from TRBV10-3 and TRBJ2-7, with D perhaps matching TRBD1 (5 bases). The length of the CDR3 is 15 residues. CDR1 ENHRY and CDR2 SYGVKD come from the germline V gene. Trimming stripped 6 bases from V and 1 base from J, with 16 bases between.

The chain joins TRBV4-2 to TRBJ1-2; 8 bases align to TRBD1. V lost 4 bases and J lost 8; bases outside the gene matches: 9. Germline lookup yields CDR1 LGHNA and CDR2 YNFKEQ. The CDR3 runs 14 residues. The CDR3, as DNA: TGTGCCAGCAGCCCCGGGGGACAGGCAGGAGGCTACACCTTC. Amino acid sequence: CASSPGGQAGGYTF.

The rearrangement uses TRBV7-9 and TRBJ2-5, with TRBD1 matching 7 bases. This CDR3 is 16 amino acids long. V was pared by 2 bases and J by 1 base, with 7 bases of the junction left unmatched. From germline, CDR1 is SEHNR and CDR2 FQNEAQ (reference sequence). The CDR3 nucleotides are TGTGCCAGCAGCTTAAGCGCCAACAGGGGCCAAGAGACCCAGTACTTC. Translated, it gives CASSLSANRGQETQYF.

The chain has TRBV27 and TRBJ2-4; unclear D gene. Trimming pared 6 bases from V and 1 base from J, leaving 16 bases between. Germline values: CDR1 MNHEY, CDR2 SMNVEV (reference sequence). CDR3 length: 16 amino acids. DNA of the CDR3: TGTGCCAGCAGCCCCTCGAAGGCCGGGGCCAAAAACATTCAGTACTTC. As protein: CASSPSKAGAKNIQYF.

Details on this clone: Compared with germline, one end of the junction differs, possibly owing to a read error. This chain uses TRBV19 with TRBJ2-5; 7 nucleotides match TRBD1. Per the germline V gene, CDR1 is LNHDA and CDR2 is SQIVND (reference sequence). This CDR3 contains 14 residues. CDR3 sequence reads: CTSSLTGTQETQYF. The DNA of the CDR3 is TGTACCAGTAGTCTGACAGGGACACAAGAGACCCAGTACTTC.

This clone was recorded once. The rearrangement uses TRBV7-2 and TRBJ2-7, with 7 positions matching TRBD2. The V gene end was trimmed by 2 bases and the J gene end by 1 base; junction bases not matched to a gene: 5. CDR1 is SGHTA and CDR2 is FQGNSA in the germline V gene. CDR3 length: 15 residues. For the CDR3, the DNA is TGTGCCAGCAGCTTAAGCGGGACGTATTCCTACGAGCAGTACTTC. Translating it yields CASSLSGTYSYEQYF.

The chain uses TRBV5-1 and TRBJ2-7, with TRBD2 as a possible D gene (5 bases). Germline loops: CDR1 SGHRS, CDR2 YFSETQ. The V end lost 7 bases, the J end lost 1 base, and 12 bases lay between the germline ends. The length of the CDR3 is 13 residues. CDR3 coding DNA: TGCGCCAGCGGCACTGGGGAGTCCTACGAGCAGTACTTC. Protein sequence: CASGTGESYEQYF. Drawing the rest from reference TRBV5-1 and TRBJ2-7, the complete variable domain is KAGVTQTPRYLIKTRGQQVTLSCSPISGHRSVSWYQQTPGQGLQFLFEYFSETQRNKGNFPGRFSGRQFSNSRSEMNVSTLELGDSALYLCASGTGESYEQYFGPGTRLTVT.

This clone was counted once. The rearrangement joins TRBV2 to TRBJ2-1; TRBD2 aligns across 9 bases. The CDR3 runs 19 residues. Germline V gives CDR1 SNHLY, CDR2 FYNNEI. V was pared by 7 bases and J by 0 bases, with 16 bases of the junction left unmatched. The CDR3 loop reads CASIVGLAIRAGSYNEQFF. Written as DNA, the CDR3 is TGTGCCAGCATTGTAGGACTAGCGATACGGGCGGGCTCCTACAATGAGCAGTTCTTC.

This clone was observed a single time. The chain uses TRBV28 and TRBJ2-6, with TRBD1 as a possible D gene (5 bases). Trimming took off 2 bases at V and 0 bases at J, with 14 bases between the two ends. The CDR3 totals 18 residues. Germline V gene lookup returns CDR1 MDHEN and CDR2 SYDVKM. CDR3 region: CASSLGAGMISGANVLTF. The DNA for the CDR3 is TGTGCCAGCAGTTTAGGGGCAGGAATGATCTCTGGGGCCAACGTCCTGACTTTC. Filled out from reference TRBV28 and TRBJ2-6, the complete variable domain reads DVKVTQSSRYLVKRTGEKVFLECVQDMDHENMFWYRQDPGLGLRLIYFSYDVKMKEKGDIPEGYSVSREKKERFSLILESASTNQTSMYLCASSLGAGMISGANVLTFGAGSRLTVL.

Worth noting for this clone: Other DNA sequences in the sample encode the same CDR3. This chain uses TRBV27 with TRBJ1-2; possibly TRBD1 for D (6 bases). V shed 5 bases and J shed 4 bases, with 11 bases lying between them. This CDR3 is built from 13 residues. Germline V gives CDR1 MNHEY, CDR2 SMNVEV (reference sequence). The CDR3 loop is CASSPDRFYGYTF. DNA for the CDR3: TGTGCCAGCAGTCCCGACAGGTTCTATGGCTACACCTTC.